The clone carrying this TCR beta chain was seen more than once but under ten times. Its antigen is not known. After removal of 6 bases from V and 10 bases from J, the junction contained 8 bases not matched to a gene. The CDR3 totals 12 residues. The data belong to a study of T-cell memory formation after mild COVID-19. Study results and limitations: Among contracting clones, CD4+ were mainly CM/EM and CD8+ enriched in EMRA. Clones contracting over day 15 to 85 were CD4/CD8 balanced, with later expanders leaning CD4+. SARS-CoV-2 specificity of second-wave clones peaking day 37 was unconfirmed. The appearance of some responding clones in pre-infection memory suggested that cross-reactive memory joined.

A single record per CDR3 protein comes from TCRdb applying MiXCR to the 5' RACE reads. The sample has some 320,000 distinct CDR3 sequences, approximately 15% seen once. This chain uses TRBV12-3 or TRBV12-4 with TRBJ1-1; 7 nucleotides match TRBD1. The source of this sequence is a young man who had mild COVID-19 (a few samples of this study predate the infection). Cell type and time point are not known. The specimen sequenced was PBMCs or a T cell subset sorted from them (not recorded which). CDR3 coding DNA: TGTGCCAGCAGATCTACAGGGGTGGGAGCTTTCTTT. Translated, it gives CASRSTGVGAFF.